A selection of T cell receptor beta chains follows, all from one sample in a study of beta chain features in type 1 diabetes. Sequencing used immunoSEQ multiplex PCR; TCRdb keeps in-frame clones, though not all of them. The table shows 140,000 to 150,000 clones, with roughly 53% occurring only once. The sequenced sample was Tregs from blood. These receptor sequences come from a man younger than 30 in good health. Both conserved end residues are part of each CDR3. Fields, in order: V gene, D gene, clone size, J gene, CDR3 protein, CDR3 DNA. The D gene is left open where the match is weak. Size values are once, few and many counts, or a class for expanded clones, and some rows have none.

v_call: TRBV7-2; d_call: TRBD1; clone_size: .; j_call: TRBJ1-4; cdr3_aa: CASSNRQGAVEKLFF; cdr3_nt: TGTGCCAGCAGCAACCGACAGGGGGCTGTTGAAAAACTGTTTTTT
v_call: TRBV5-1; d_call: TRBD2; clone_size: few; j_call: TRBJ2-3; cdr3_aa: CASRKQVAGFRSENTQYF; cdr3_nt: TGCGCCAGCAGAAAACAAGTAGCGGGGTTTCGGTCGGAGAATACGCAGTATTTT
v_call: TRBV18; d_call: TRBD1; clone_size: .; j_call: TRBJ1-4; cdr3_aa: CASSPRGTGEKLFF; cdr3_nt: TGTGCCAGCTCACCGAGAGGGACAGGGGAAAAACTGTTTTTT
v_call: TRBV7-9; d_call: .; clone_size: few; j_call: TRBJ2-7; cdr3_aa: CASRDQGYSYEQYF; cdr3_nt: TGTGCCAGCAGAGACCAGGGTTACTCCTACGAGCAGTACTTC
v_call: TRBV18; d_call: .; clone_size: .; j_call: TRBJ1-1; cdr3_aa: CASSTSGGEAFF; cdr3_nt: TGTGCCAGCTCTACCAGTGGCGGTGAAGCTTTCTTT
v_call: TRBV7-9; d_call: TRBD1; clone_size: .; j_call: TRBJ2-7; cdr3_aa: CASSPPGTGKNEQYF; cdr3_nt: TGTGCCAGCAGCCCCCCCGGGACAGGGAAAAACGAGCAGTACTTC
v_call: TRBV29-1; d_call: TRBD1; clone_size: few; j_call: TRBJ1-2; cdr3_aa: CSARGQTNYGYTF; cdr3_nt: TGCAGCGCGCGGGGACAGACGAACTATGGCTACACCTTC
v_call: TRBV7-9; d_call: .; clone_size: .; j_call: TRBJ2-3; cdr3_aa: CASSFQGGYTDTQYF; cdr3_nt: TGTGCCAGCAGCTTCCAGGGGGGCTACACAGATACGCAGTATTTT
v_call: TRBV25-1; d_call: TRBD1; clone_size: .; j_call: TRBJ2-3; cdr3_aa: CASSSHRGRRDTQYF; cdr3_nt: TGTGCCAGCAGTAGCCACAGGGGGCGCCGGGATACGCAGTATTTT
v_call: TRBV5-1; d_call: TRBD1; clone_size: .; j_call: TRBJ2-7; cdr3_aa: CASAGTGDSYEQYF; cdr3_nt: TGCGCCAGCGCCGGGACAGGGGATTCCTACGAGCAGTACTTC
v_call: TRBV5-4; d_call: .; clone_size: .; j_call: TRBJ1-4; cdr3_aa: CASSRRDLREKLFF; cdr3_nt: TGTGCCAGCAGCCGCAGGGATTTGCGAGAAAAACTGTTTTTT
v_call: TRBV7-9; d_call: .; clone_size: .; j_call: TRBJ1-1; cdr3_aa: CASSLVRGTEAFF; cdr3_nt: TGTGCCAGCAGCTTAGTAAGGGGCACTGAAGCTTTCTTT
v_call: TRBV6-5; d_call: .; clone_size: .; j_call: TRBJ2-7; cdr3_aa: CASRRPGPVLEQYF; cdr3_nt: TGTGCCAGCAGGAGACCGGGTCCTGTCCTCGAGCAGTACTTC
v_call: TRBV9; d_call: TRBD2; clone_size: .; j_call: TRBJ2-5; cdr3_aa: CASSERGTSGRAAETQYF; cdr3_nt: TGTGCCAGCAGCGAGAGAGGGACTAGCGGGAGGGCCGCAGAGACCCAGTACTTC
v_call: TRBV7-6; d_call: TRBD2; clone_size: .; j_call: TRBJ2-3; cdr3_aa: CASSPRGGATDTQYF; cdr3_nt: TGTGCCAGCAGCCCAAGGGGAGGGGCCACAGATACGCAGTATTTT
v_call: TRBV6-1; d_call: .; clone_size: few; j_call: TRBJ2-5; cdr3_aa: CASSSSVRGETQYF; cdr3_nt: TGTGCCAGCAGTTCTAGCGTACGTGGAGAGACCCAGTACTTC
v_call: TRBV18; d_call: .; clone_size: once; j_call: TRBJ1-1; cdr3_aa: CASSPTLGRNTEAFF; cdr3_nt: TGTGCCAGCTCACCCACCTTGGGGAGGAACACTGAAGCTTTCTTT
v_call: TRBV7-9; d_call: .; clone_size: few; j_call: TRBJ2-5; cdr3_aa: CASSTGPQETQYF; cdr3_nt: TGTGCCAGCAGCACGGGTCCTCAAGAGACCCAGTACTTC
v_call: TRBV15; d_call: .; clone_size: once; j_call: TRBJ1-5; cdr3_aa: CATSRKFGVTSIPVYSNQPQHF; cdr3_nt: TGTGCCACCAGCCGAAAATTCGGGGTTACCAGCATTCCTGTCTATAGCAATCAGCCCCAGCATTTT
v_call: TRBV5-1; d_call: TRBD1; clone_size: .; j_call: TRBJ1-1; cdr3_aa: CASSKGQVNTEAFF; cdr3_nt: TGCGCCAGCAGCAAGGGACAGGTGAACACTGAAGCTTTCTTT
v_call: TRBV4-3; d_call: .; clone_size: .; j_call: TRBJ2-1; cdr3_aa: CASSQTRGYNEQFF; cdr3_nt: TGCGCCAGCAGCCAAACGCGGGGCTACAATGAGCAGTTCTTC
v_call: TRBV4-1; d_call: .; clone_size: .; j_call: TRBJ2-5; cdr3_aa: CASSLLGARETQYF; cdr3_nt: TGCGCCAGCAGCCTCTTGGGGGCTCGGGAGACCCAGTACTTC
v_call: TRBV2; d_call: .; clone_size: .; j_call: TRBJ1-2; cdr3_aa: CASSERDIQGYTF; cdr3_nt: TGTGCCAGCAGTGAACGGGACATCCAGGGCTACACCTTC
v_call: TRBV15; d_call: .; clone_size: few; j_call: TRBJ1-1; cdr3_aa: CATSRVSGWEAFF; cdr3_nt: TGTGCCACCAGCAGAGTTTCGGGATGGGAAGCTTTCTTT
v_call: TRBV30; d_call: .; clone_size: few; j_call: TRBJ1-2; cdr3_aa: CAWSRQAGGYTF; cdr3_nt: TGTGCCTGGAGCCGACAGGCCGGGGGCTACACCTTC
v_call: TRBV28; d_call: .; clone_size: .; j_call: TRBJ1-4; cdr3_aa: CASSLWVGEKLFF; cdr3_nt: TGTGCCAGCAGTTTATGGGTCGGTGAAAAACTGTTTTTT
v_call: TRBV7-2; d_call: .; clone_size: .; j_call: TRBJ2-7; cdr3_aa: CASSLADSSYEQYF; cdr3_nt: TGTGCCAGCAGCTTAGCGGACAGCTCCTACGAGCAGTACTTC
v_call: TRBV5-6; d_call: TRBD1; clone_size: .; j_call: TRBJ1-2; cdr3_aa: CASSFGTGGSYYGYTF; cdr3_nt: TGTGCCAGCAGCTTCGGGACAGGGGGATCGTACTATGGCTACACCTTC
v_call: TRBV11-1; d_call: TRBD1; clone_size: .; j_call: TRBJ2-2; cdr3_aa: CASSSRQGTGELFF; cdr3_nt: TGTGCCAGCAGCTCGCGACAGGGCACCGGGGAGCTGTTTTTT
v_call: TRBV7-8; d_call: .; clone_size: few; j_call: TRBJ2-2; cdr3_aa: CASRGNTGELFF; cdr3_nt: TGTGCCAGCCGCGGGAACACCGGGGAGCTGTTTTTT
v_call: TRBV9; d_call: .; clone_size: .; j_call: TRBJ2-7; cdr3_aa: CASSPQAGLVTYEQYF; cdr3_nt: TGTGCCAGCAGCCCCCAAGCCGGACTGGTAACCTACGAGCAGTACTTC
v_call: TRBV5-4; d_call: TRBD1; clone_size: .; j_call: TRBJ2-2; cdr3_aa: CASSTYRGPTGELFF; cdr3_nt: TGTGCCAGCAGCACTTACAGGGGGCCCACCGGGGAGCTGTTTTTT
v_call: TRBV11-2; d_call: TRBD1; clone_size: .; j_call: TRBJ1-5; cdr3_aa: CASSRQGLSNQPQHF; cdr3_nt: TGTGCCAGCAGCAGACAGGGACTCAGCAATCAGCCCCAGCATTTT
v_call: TRBV14; d_call: TRBD1; clone_size: .; j_call: TRBJ2-7; cdr3_aa: CASSPTGDYEQYF; cdr3_nt: TGTGCCAGCAGCCCGACAGGGGACTACGAGCAGTACTTC
v_call: TRBV28; d_call: TRBD1; clone_size: .; j_call: TRBJ1-5; cdr3_aa: CASSLTTGFHQPQHF; cdr3_nt: TGTGCCAGCAGTTTAACGACAGGGTTCCATCAGCCCCAGCATTTT
v_call: TRBV4-3; d_call: .; clone_size: .; j_call: TRBJ2-3; cdr3_aa: CASSPRGTSTDTQYF; cdr3_nt: TGCGCCAGCAGCCCCAGGGGGACTAGCACAGATACGCAGTATTTT
v_call: TRBV6-1; d_call: .; clone_size: .; j_call: TRBJ1-2; cdr3_aa: CASSESTLGYTF; cdr3_nt: TGTGCCAGCAGTGAATCCACCCTAGGCTACACCTTC
v_call: TRBV7-2; d_call: TRBD2; clone_size: .; j_call: TRBJ2-7; cdr3_aa: CASSGLAGSYEQYF; cdr3_nt: TGTGCCAGCAGCGGACTAGCGGGGTCCTACGAGCAGTACTTC
v_call: TRBV4-1; d_call: .; clone_size: .; j_call: TRBJ1-5; cdr3_aa: CASSQDPGNQPQHF; cdr3_nt: TGTGCCAGCAGCCAAGATCCAGGGAATCAGCCCCAGCATTTT
v_call: TRBV5-4; d_call: .; clone_size: once; j_call: TRBJ2-3; cdr3_aa: CASSLRGSDTQYF; cdr3_nt: TGTGCCAGCAGCTTGCGGGGATCAGATACGCAGTATTTT
v_call: TRBV7-3; d_call: .; clone_size: .; j_call: TRBJ2-1; cdr3_aa: CASSLGRRSYNEQFF; cdr3_nt: TGTGCCAGCAGCCTCGGCAGGCGTTCCTACAATGAGCAGTTCTTC
v_call: TRBV19; d_call: .; clone_size: .; j_call: TRBJ1-5; cdr3_aa: CASSIDRDWDNQPQHF; cdr3_nt: TGTGCCAGTAGTATAGACAGGGATTGGGACAATCAGCCCCAGCATTTT
v_call: TRBV28; d_call: .; clone_size: .; j_call: TRBJ2-7; cdr3_aa: CASRPTSLGPAPSYEQYF; cdr3_nt: TGTGCCAGCAGACCCACCTCACTGGGGCCAGCACCTTCCTACGAGCAGTACTTC
v_call: TRBV5-6; d_call: TRBD1; clone_size: .; j_call: TRBJ2-7; cdr3_aa: CASSSGTGIHEQYF; cdr3_nt: TGTGCCAGCAGCTCGGGGACAGGGATCCACGAGCAGTACTTC
v_call: TRBV7-9; d_call: .; clone_size: .; j_call: TRBJ2-3; cdr3_aa: CASSLQDTQYF; cdr3_nt: TGTGCCAGCAGCTTACAAGATACGCAGTATTTT
v_call: TRBV2; d_call: .; clone_size: few; j_call: TRBJ2-7; cdr3_aa: CASSINREHEQYF; cdr3_nt: TGTGCCAGCAGTATAAACAGGGAGCACGAGCAGTACTTC
v_call: TRBV30; d_call: .; clone_size: .; j_call: TRBJ2-3; cdr3_aa: CAWSVLIDTQYF; cdr3_nt: TGTGCCTGGAGTGTACTTATAGATACGCAGTATTTT
v_call: TRBV7-9; d_call: .; clone_size: .; j_call: TRBJ1-5; cdr3_aa: CASSLVGNQPQHF; cdr3_nt: TGTGCCAGCAGCTTAGTCGGCAATCAGCCCCAGCATTTT
v_call: TRBV19; d_call: TRBD1; clone_size: .; j_call: TRBJ1-3; cdr3_aa: CASSIRTGPSSGNTIYF; cdr3_nt: TGTGCCAGTAGTATACGGACAGGCCCGAGCTCTGGAAACACCATATATTTT
v_call: TRBV11-1; d_call: TRBD1; clone_size: .; j_call: TRBJ1-1; cdr3_aa: CASSAAGTGGLAFF; cdr3_nt: TGTGCCAGCAGCGCAGCCGGGACAGGGGGCTTAGCTTTCTTT
v_call: TRBV28; d_call: TRBD1; clone_size: few; j_call: TRBJ2-7; cdr3_aa: CASRSPGQGAGEQYF; cdr3_nt: TGTGCCAGCAGATCCCCGGGACAGGGAGCTGGTGAGCAGTACTTC
v_call: TRBV18; d_call: .; clone_size: .; j_call: TRBJ2-5; cdr3_aa: CASSFPEETQYF; cdr3_nt: TGTGCCAGCTCATTCCCAGAAGAGACCCAGTACTTC
v_call: TRBV5-4; d_call: .; clone_size: .; j_call: TRBJ1-5; cdr3_aa: CASSLDRSGVQPQHF; cdr3_nt: TGTGCCAGCAGCTTGGACAGGTCGGGGGTCCAGCCCCAGCATTTT
v_call: TRBV28; d_call: .; clone_size: .; j_call: TRBJ2-7; cdr3_aa: CASSARQEYYEQYF; cdr3_nt: TGTGCCAGCAGTGCTCGACAGGAATACTACGAGCAGTACTTC
v_call: TRBV7-3; d_call: TRBD2; clone_size: few; j_call: TRBJ2-1; cdr3_aa: CASRLGTSGGGYNEQFF; cdr3_nt: TGTGCCAGCAGGTTAGGGACTAGCGGGGGGGGATACAATGAGCAGTTCTTC
v_call: TRBV20-1; d_call: .; clone_size: .; j_call: TRBJ2-3; cdr3_aa: CSARVVDTQYF; cdr3_nt: TGCAGTGCTAGGGTAGTGGATACGCAGTATTTT
v_call: TRBV4-3; d_call: TRBD2; clone_size: .; j_call: TRBJ2-3; cdr3_aa: CASSRGGFSPDTQYF; cdr3_nt: TGCGCCAGCAGCCGGGGGGGATTTAGCCCAGATACGCAGTATTTT
v_call: TRBV2; d_call: .; clone_size: once; j_call: TRBJ1-5; cdr3_aa: CASSDRGQPQHF; cdr3_nt: TGTGCCAGCAGTGACCGGGGTCAGCCCCAGCATTTT
v_call: TRBV18; d_call: .; clone_size: few; j_call: TRBJ2-3; cdr3_aa: CASSSTRVGTDTQYF; cdr3_nt: TGTGCCAGCTCATCTACCCGGGTCGGCACAGATACGCAGTATTTT